The rows below give T cell receptor beta chains drawn from one sample of a study of cytomegalovirus exposure and HLA in healthy donors. Assay: immunoSEQ multiplex PCR; the TCRdb copy retains only in-frame clones and omits some. In the table there are approximately 270,000 clones, nearly 90% of which are singletons. The sequenced sample consisted of PBMCs. The receptors come from a woman between 18 and 30 years old in good health and CMV-seronegative. CDR3s include the opening cysteine and the closing phenylalanine or tryptophan. Each record gives: J gene, V gene, clone size, D gene, CDR3 protein, CDR3 DNA. D genes are given only for firm matches. Clone size, where shown, is once, few, many, or a class for clones that have expanded.

J: TRBJ1-3; V: TRBV6-1; size: -; D: TRBD1; CDR3: CASSEFRDRTGNTIYF; DNA: TGTGCCAGCAGTGAATTCCGGGACAGGACAGGAAACACCATATATTTT
J: TRBJ1-6; V: TRBV6-5; size: once; D: TRBD1; CDR3: CASSYSGQGRSPLHF; DNA: TGTGCCAGCAGTTACTCGGGACAGGGACGTTCACCCCTCCACTTT
J: TRBJ2-7; V: TRBV7-9; size: -; D: -; CDR3: CASSSPEMDEQYF; DNA: TGTGCCAGCAGCTCTCCCGAGATGGACGAGCAGTACTTC
J: TRBJ2-4; V: TRBV7-9; size: -; D: -; CDR3: CASSPPEVQNIQYF; DNA: TGTGCCAGCAGCCCTCCCGAGGTCCAAAACATTCAGTACTTC
J: TRBJ2-1; V: TRBV30; size: -; D: -; CDR3: CAWSPAGEQFF; DNA: TGTGCCTGGAGTCCCGCGGGTGAGCAGTTCTTC
J: TRBJ1-2; V: TRBV5-4; size: -; D: -; CDR3: CASSLGTANYGYTF; DNA: TGTGCCAGCAGCTTGGGGACAGCTAACTATGGCTACACCTTC
J: TRBJ1-1; V: TRBV18; size: -; D: -; CDR3: CASSRPAGRNTEAFF; DNA: TGTGCCAGCTCACGACCCGCGGGAAGGAACACTGAAGCTTTCTTT
J: TRBJ2-7; V: TRBV10-3; size: -; D: TRBD1; CDR3: CAISQDRAYEQYF; DNA: TGTGCCATCAGTCAGGACAGGGCCTACGAGCAGTACTTC
J: TRBJ1-2; V: TRBV29-1; size: -; D: -; CDR3: CSVVEGMVRGYGYTF; DNA: TGCAGCGTTGTGGAGGGAATGGTTCGCGGCTATGGCTACACCTTC
J: TRBJ2-7; V: TRBV5-6; size: few; D: -; CDR3: CASSYDRTTYF; DNA: TGTGCCAGCAGCTACGATAGGACTACATACTTC
J: TRBJ1-2; V: TRBV4-1; size: -; D: -; CDR3: CASRHPIGGVRGYTF; DNA: TGCGCCAGCAGGCATCCCATAGGAGGGGTGCGAGGCTACACCTTC
J: TRBJ2-1; V: TRBV27; size: -; D: TRBD2; CDR3: CASSLAGGEIYNEQFF; DNA: TGTGCCAGCAGTTTAGCGGGGGGAGAAATTTACAATGAGCAGTTCTTC
J: TRBJ1-1; V: TRBV5-1; size: -; D: TRBD1; CDR3: CASSSGQKNTEAFF; DNA: TGCGCCAGCAGCTCGGGACAGAAGAACACTGAAGCTTTCTTT
J: TRBJ2-7; V: TRBV7-2; size: -; D: -; CDR3: CASSRQRYEQYF; DNA: TGTGCCAGCAGCAGGCAGCGGTACGAGCAGTACTTC
J: TRBJ2-7; V: TRBV27; size: -; D: -; CDR3: CASSFDPRGGGFYEQYF; DNA: TGTGCCAGCAGTTTTGACCCGAGGGGGGGAGGATTCTACGAGCAGTACTTC
J: TRBJ1-4; V: TRBV18; size: -; D: TRBD1; CDR3: CASSPGQGPEKLFF; DNA: TGTGCCAGCTCACCGGGACAGGGCCCGGAAAAACTGTTTTTT
J: TRBJ2-2; V: TRBV5-1; size: -; D: -; CDR3: CASSLMPVNTGELFF; DNA: TGCGCCAGCAGCTTGATGCCAGTGAACACCGGGGAGCTGTTTTTT
J: TRBJ2-2; V: TRBV28; size: -; D: TRBD1; CDR3: CASSSAISGQVLTGELFF; DNA: TGTGCCAGCAGCTCAGCCATCTCGGGACAGGTTCTCACCGGGGAGCTGTTTTTT
J: TRBJ1-1; V: TRBV7-8; size: -; D: TRBD1; CDR3: CASSSSGGKVWNTEAFF; DNA: TGTGCCAGCAGCAGTTCAGGGGGCAAAGTGTGGAACACTGAAGCTTTCTTT
J: TRBJ1-5; V: TRBV27; size: -; D: -; CDR3: CASSLYPPTGSNQPQHF; DNA: TGTGCCAGCAGTTTATATCCCCCTACAGGGAGCAATCAGCCCCAGCATTTT
J: TRBJ2-5; V: TRBV2; size: -; D: TRBD2; CDR3: CARNSGGHETQYF; DNA: TGTGCCAGGAATAGCGGGGGGCACGAGACCCAGTACTTC
J: TRBJ1-2; V: TRBV7-9; size: few; D: TRBD1; CDR3: CASSPFGQGSYGYTF; DNA: TGTGCCAGCAGCCCTTTTGGACAGGGAAGCTATGGCTACACCTTC
J: TRBJ1-2; V: TRBV18; size: -; D: -; CDR3: CASSQTETDFNGYTF; DNA: TGTGCCAGCTCACAAACGGAAACGGACTTTAATGGCTACACCTTC
J: TRBJ1-5; V: TRBV6-5; size: -; D: -; CDR3: CASSQTVNQPQHF; DNA: TGTGCCAGCAGTCAGACAGTGAACCAGCCCCAGCATTTT
J: TRBJ2-3; V: TRBV7-9; size: -; D: TRBD1; CDR3: CASSSRAETGFTDTQYF; DNA: TGTGCCAGCAGCTCCAGGGCAGAGACAGGGTTCACAGATACGCAGTATTTT
J: TRBJ2-5; V: TRBV14; size: -; D: -; CDR3: CASSQDRATETQYF; DNA: TGTGCCAGCAGCCAAGATCGAGCGACGGAGACCCAGTACTTC
J: TRBJ2-5; V: TRBV19; size: -; D: TRBD1; CDR3: CASSGSTGQGAWETQYF; DNA: TGTGCCAGTAGTGGTTCCACGGGACAGGGGGCTTGGGAGACCCAGTACTTC
J: TRBJ1-1; V: TRBV27; size: -; D: -; CDR3: CASSLFGVGDTEAFF; DNA: TGTGCCAGCAGTTTATTTGGGGTAGGGGACACTGAAGCTTTCTTT
J: TRBJ1-3; V: TRBV28; size: -; D: -; CDR3: CASSSPHMGARNTIYF; DNA: TGTGCCAGCAGTTCCCCCCACATGGGAGCCCGAAACACCATATATTTT
J: TRBJ2-7; V: TRBV27; size: few; D: -; CDR3: CASRLGGSYEQYF; DNA: TGTGCCAGCAGACTGGGGGGATCCTACGAGCAGTACTTC
J: TRBJ1-1; V: TRBV28; size: -; D: -; CDR3: CASTELRLMSTEAFF; DNA: TGTGCCAGTACCGAGCTTCGGTTAATGAGTACTGAAGCTTTCTTT
J: TRBJ2-2; V: TRBV9; size: -; D: -; CDR3: CASTSTGELFF; DNA: TGTGCCAGCACTTCGACCGGGGAGCTGTTTTTT
J: TRBJ1-1; V: TRBV19; size: -; D: -; CDR3: CASSGGANTEAFF; DNA: TGTGCCAGTAGCGGGGGGGCGAACACTGAAGCTTTCTTT
J: TRBJ1-2; V: TRBV6-5; size: once; D: -; CDR3: CASSYSPPRRFGYTF; DNA: TGTGCCAGCAGTTACTCCCCCCCTCGGAGGTTTGGCTACACCTTC
J: TRBJ2-1; V: TRBV28; size: -; D: TRBD2; CDR3: CASSFRGGQFF; DNA: TGTGCCAGCAGTTTCCGCGGGGGGCAGTTCTTC
J: TRBJ1-1; V: TRBV5-1; size: -; D: -; CDR3: CASSLSQGAWNTEAFF; DNA: TGCGCCAGCAGCTTGAGCCAGGGCGCTTGGAACACTGAAGCTTTCTTT
J: TRBJ2-5; V: TRBV15; size: -; D: TRBD2; CDR3: CATSTRFGGGQETQYF; DNA: TGTGCCACCAGCACGAGATTTGGCGGGGGCCAAGAGACCCAGTACTTC
J: TRBJ2-3; V: TRBV28; size: -; D: -; CDR3: CASKQITDTQYF; DNA: TGTGCCAGCAAACAGATCACAGATACGCAGTATTTT
J: TRBJ1-4; V: TRBV11-2; size: -; D: -; CDR3: CASATGMGEKLFF; DNA: TGTGCCAGCGCCACGGGGATGGGTGAAAAACTGTTTTTT
J: TRBJ2-7; V: TRBV9; size: -; D: TRBD2; CDR3: CASSVTSGGNSYEQYF; DNA: TGTGCCAGCAGCGTAACTAGCGGGGGTAACTCCTACGAGCAGTACTTC
J: TRBJ1-5; V: TRBV28; size: -; D: TRBD1; CDR3: CASRSWDRWDPYSNQPQHF; DNA: TGTGCCAGCAGGAGTTGGGACAGGTGGGATCCTTATAGCAATCAGCCCCAGCATTTT
J: TRBJ1-5; V: TRBV6-5; size: -; D: -; CDR3: CASSYEVANQPQHF; DNA: TGTGCCAGCAGTTACGAGGTGGCAAATCAGCCCCAGCATTTT
J: TRBJ2-7; V: TRBV9; size: -; D: -; CDR3: CASSPSSVVLTYEQYF; DNA: TGTGCCAGCAGCCCCTCGAGCGTAGTTTTGACCTACGAGCAGTACTTC
J: TRBJ2-4; V: TRBV27; size: -; D: TRBD1; CDR3: CASSDRQGVAKNIQYF; DNA: TGTGCCAGCAGTGACCGACAGGGGGTTGCCAAAAACATTCAGTACTTC
J: TRBJ1-2; V: TRBV19; size: -; D: TRBD1; CDR3: CASRRQGEGYYGYTF; DNA: TGTGCCAGTAGAAGACAGGGGGAAGGGTACTATGGCTACACCTTC
J: TRBJ1-2; V: TRBV11-2; size: -; D: -; CDR3: CASSPRASYGYTF; DNA: TGTGCCAGCAGCCCGCGGGCGTCGTATGGCTACACCTTC
J: TRBJ1-6; V: TRBV6-5; size: -; D: TRBD1; CDR3: CASSSRQGTDPLHF; DNA: TGTGCCAGCAGTTCTAGACAGGGGACCGACCCCCTCCACTTT
J: TRBJ2-3; V: TRBV6-5; size: -; D: -; CDR3: CASRSQGTTDTQYF; DNA: TGTGCCAGCAGGTCCCAGGGGACCACAGATACGCAGTATTTT
J: TRBJ2-7; V: TRBV28; size: -; D: TRBD1; CDR3: CASSLGGQGAYEQYF; DNA: TGTGCCAGCAGTTTGGGGGGACAGGGAGCTTACGAGCAGTACTTC
J: TRBJ1-2; V: TRBV9; size: -; D: TRBD1; CDR3: CASSAEDRSHYGYTF; DNA: TGTGCCAGCAGCGCCGAGGACAGGTCTCACTATGGCTACACCTTC
J: TRBJ2-1; V: TRBV27; size: -; D: TRBD1; CDR3: CASSLRQGSYNEQFF; DNA: TGTGCCAGCAGTCTACGACAGGGAAGTTACAATGAGCAGTTCTTC
J: TRBJ2-2; V: TRBV5-1; size: -; D: TRBD1; CDR3: CASSLVTGDTGELFF; DNA: TGCGCCAGCAGCTTGGTCACAGGGGACACCGGGGAGCTGTTTTTT
J: TRBJ2-7; V: TRBV10-2; size: -; D: TRBD1; CDR3: CASSEGQGAVYEQYF; DNA: TGCGCCAGCAGTGAGGGGCAGGGGGCGGTCTACGAGCAGTACTTC
J: TRBJ1-1; V: TRBV6-6; size: -; D: -; CDR3: CASSYSTRGSYTEAFF; DNA: TGTGCCAGCAGTTACTCGACCAGGGGCTCATACACTGAAGCTTTCTTT
J: TRBJ1-2; V: TRBV5-1; size: once; D: -; CDR3: CASSLGTENYGYTF; DNA: TGCGCCAGCAGCTTGGGGACAGAGAACTATGGCTACACCTTC
J: TRBJ1-6; V: TRBV2; size: -; D: -; CDR3: CASRKPSVSPLHF; DNA: TGTGCCAGCAGGAAGCCCTCCGTGTCACCCCTCCACTTT
J: TRBJ2-1; V: TRBV7-3; size: once; D: TRBD2; CDR3: CASSSSGDGNEQFF; DNA: TGTGCCAGCAGCTCTAGCGGGGATGGGAATGAGCAGTTCTTC
J: TRBJ1-4; V: TRBV6-6; size: -; D: -; CDR3: CASSRHEKLFF; DNA: TGTGCCAGCAGCCGTCATGAAAAACTGTTTTTT
J: TRBJ2-3; V: TRBV5-5; size: -; D: -; CDR3: CASSLLGGSTDTQYF; DNA: TGTGCCAGCAGCTTGTTGGGCGGGAGCACAGATACGCAGTATTTT
J: TRBJ1-5; V: TRBV7-2; size: -; D: -; CDR3: CASSPLREGQPQHF; DNA: TGTGCCAGCAGCCCTCTCAGGGAGGGCCAGCCCCAGCATTTT